This TCR beta chain derives from a study of control samples from healthy donors and cancer patients (dated by TCRdb to 2020 to 2021). The library was built by means of the immunoSEQ multiplex PCR assay. TCRdb took over this immuneACCESS table, retaining in-frame rearrangements with V and J assigned. Such tables are incomplete; in checked studies, under half of the missing clones stem from an unresolved V gene, and the remainder is unexplained. The sample has fewer than 100,000 clones on record, 82% of them singletons. 2% of the sample is taken by the ten largest. As for this clone: Its target antigen remains unknown. Base qualities are not at hand, and no much larger clone is one base apart.

The V end loses 2 bases and the J end loses 1 base, and a stretch of 5 bases separates them. From a lookup of the germline V gene (reference sequence), CDR1 and CDR2 are LNHDA and SQIVND. The CDR3 goes from the cysteine to the phenylalanine over 13 residues. The DNA shown is the 39-base CDR3, in frame from base 1. The origin of this receptor is a man aged 55 to 69 in good health. The chain is encoded by TRBV19 joined to TRBJ1-1; no D gene call is confident. Sequencing input: blood. The DNA is TGTGCCAGTAGTATACGAGAGAACACTGAAGCTTTCTTT. Translated, this gives CASSIRENTEAFF.